A selection of T cell receptor beta chains follows, all from one sample in a study of blood T cells in healthy people across ages. TCRdb ran MiXCR on the 5' RACE reads and lists one entry per CDR3 protein. This sample carries hundreds of thousands of distinct CDR3 sequences, over 45% of them seen once, and the ten largest clones take around 49%. The sequenced sample consisted of blood. These receptors came from a man aged 55 to 69 in good health. Both conserved end residues are trimmed from each CDR3. The order of the fields is clone size, V gene, D gene, J gene, CDR3 protein. D genes are given only for firm matches. Only some rows state a clone size, as once, few, many or a class for expanded clones.

clone size: -; V gene: TRBV7-8; D gene: -; J gene: TRBJ2-7; CDR3 protein: ASSLAGPLRYEQY
clone size: -; V gene: TRBV7-2; D gene: -; J gene: TRBJ2-6; CDR3 protein: ASSAAAFSGANVLT
clone size: few; V gene: TRBV29-1; D gene: TRBD1; J gene: TRBJ2-5; CDR3 protein: SVSRDRQETQY
clone size: -; V gene: TRBV6-1; D gene: -; J gene: TRBJ2-7; CDR3 protein: ASSATWESYEQY
clone size: -; V gene: TRBV7-8; D gene: -; J gene: TRBJ2-3; CDR3 protein: ASSLETRLRTTDTQY
clone size: -; V gene: TRBV6-2/TRBV6-3; D gene: -; J gene: TRBJ2-7; CDR3 protein: ASSYSAFRGEQY
clone size: few; V gene: TRBV29-1; D gene: TRBD2; J gene: TRBJ2-1; CDR3 protein: SAGLAGKTYNEQF
clone size: -; V gene: TRBV7-8; D gene: -; J gene: TRBJ1-1; CDR3 protein: ASSLARGGVGTEAF
clone size: -; V gene: TRBV4-1; D gene: -; J gene: TRBJ2-7; CDR3 protein: ASSPLVPGDEQY
clone size: -; V gene: TRBV30; D gene: TRBD2; J gene: TRBJ2-7; CDR3 protein: AWSVKASGTYEQY